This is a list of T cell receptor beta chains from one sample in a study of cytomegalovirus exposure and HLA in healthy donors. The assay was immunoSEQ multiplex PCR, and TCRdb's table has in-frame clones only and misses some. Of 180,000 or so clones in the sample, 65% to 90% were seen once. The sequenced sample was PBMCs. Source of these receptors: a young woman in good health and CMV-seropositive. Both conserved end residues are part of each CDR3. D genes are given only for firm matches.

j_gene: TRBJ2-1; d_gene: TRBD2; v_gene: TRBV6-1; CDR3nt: TGTGCCAGCAACGCCCTAGCGGGAGGTGGCAATGAGCAGTTCTTC; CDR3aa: CASNALAGGGNEQFF
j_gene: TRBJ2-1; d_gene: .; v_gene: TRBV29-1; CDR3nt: TGCAGCGAGACCCCCTTAAGGGGCCAGCAGTTCTTC; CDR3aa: CSETPLRGQQFF
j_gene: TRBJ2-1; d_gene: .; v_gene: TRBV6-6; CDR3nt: TGTGCCAGCAGTTCCCGGGGTAGGCAGTTCTTC; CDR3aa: CASSSRGRQFF
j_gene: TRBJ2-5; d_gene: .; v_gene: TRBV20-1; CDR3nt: TGCAGTGCTAGAGTTCGGGAGACCCAGTACTTC; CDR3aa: CSARVRETQYF
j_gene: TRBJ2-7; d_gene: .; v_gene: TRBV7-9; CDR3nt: TGTGCCAGCAGCTCCGGACTCGACGGGCAGTACTTC; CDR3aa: CASSSGLDGQYF
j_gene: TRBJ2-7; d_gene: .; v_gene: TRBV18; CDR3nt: TGTGCCAGCTCCCAAGGCCCCGGAGGACAGAGAGAGCAGTACTTC; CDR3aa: CASSQGPGGQREQYF
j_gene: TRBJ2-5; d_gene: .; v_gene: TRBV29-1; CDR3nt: TGCAGCGTTGAGCTGGGAGAGGAGGAGCTCTTGACCCAGTACTTC; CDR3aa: CSVELGEEELLTQYF
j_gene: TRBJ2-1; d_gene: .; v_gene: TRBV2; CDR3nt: TGTGCCAGCAGTGACTGGCGAAATTTAGCCAATGAGCAGTTCTTC; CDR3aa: CASSDWRNLANEQFF
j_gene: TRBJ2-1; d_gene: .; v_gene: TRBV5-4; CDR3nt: TGTGCCAGCAGCGTCAGTGGCAGCGCCTACAATGAGCAGTTCTTC; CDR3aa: CASSVSGSAYNEQFF
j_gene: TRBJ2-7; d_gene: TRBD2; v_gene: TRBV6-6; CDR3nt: TGTGCCAGCAACCCTGGACTAGCGGGAATAGCCAACGAGCAGTACTTC; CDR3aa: CASNPGLAGIANEQYF
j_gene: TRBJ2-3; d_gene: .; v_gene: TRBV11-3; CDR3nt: TGTGCCAGCAGCTTGGGCGGGATAGCAGATACGCAGTATTTT; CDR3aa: CASSLGGIADTQYF
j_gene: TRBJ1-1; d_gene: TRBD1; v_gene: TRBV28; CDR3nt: TGTGCCAGCAGTTTACCGGACAGGATCACTGAAGCTTTCTTT; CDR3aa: CASSLPDRITEAFF
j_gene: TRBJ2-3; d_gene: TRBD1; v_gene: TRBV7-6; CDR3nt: TGTGCCAGCAGCTCCGGACAGGGATGGTGGACAGATACGCAGTATTTT; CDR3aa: CASSSGQGWWTDTQYF
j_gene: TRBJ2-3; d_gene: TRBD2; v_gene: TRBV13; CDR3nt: TGTGCCAGCAGCTCAACTAGCGGGAGCACAGATACGCAGTATTTT; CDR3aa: CASSSTSGSTDTQYF
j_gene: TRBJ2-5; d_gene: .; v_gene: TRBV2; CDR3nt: TGTGCCAGCAGTGCTCCCCTCGAGGAGACCCAGTACTTC; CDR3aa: CASSAPLEETQYF
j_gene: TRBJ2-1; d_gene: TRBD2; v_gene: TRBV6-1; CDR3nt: TGTGCCACCCAAAGCGGTGGGAGGGTGCAGTTCTTC; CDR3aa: CATQSGGRVQFF
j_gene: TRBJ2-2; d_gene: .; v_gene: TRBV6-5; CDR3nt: TGTGCCAGCACAAAATCGGGGAACACCGGGGAGCTGTTTTTT; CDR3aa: CASTKSGNTGELFF
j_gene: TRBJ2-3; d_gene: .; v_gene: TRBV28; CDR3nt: TGTGCCAGCAGTACCTCTAAAGAAACTCGGGGTACGCAGTATTTT; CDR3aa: CASSTSKETRGTQYF